Below, one T cell receptor (beta chain) is given with its context. This receptor's antigen is unknown. Base qualities were left out, and no much larger clone turns up one base away. Including cysteine and phenylalanine, the CDR3 has 15 amino acids. Of the read, only the CDR3 DNA is kept; its 45 bases are in frame from base 1. CDR1 and CDR2, looked up from the germline V gene (reference sequence), are MNHEY and SMNVEV. V lost 7 bases and J lost 5 bases, and the count of bases not matched to a germline gene is 10. The sample originates from a study of technical replicates of blood from a few donors (dated by TCRdb to 2016 to 2017). Library generation was performed with the immunoSEQ multiplex PCR assay. The clones in this table, taken by TCRdb from immuneACCESS, are in-frame only. Not every clone is retained; where verified, under half of the shortfall comes from an unresolved V gene, and the cause of the rest is unknown. Counted in this sample were tens of thousands of clones; 80% to 95% of them appeared once. Jointly, the top ten make up roughly 0.37% of the sample.

The sequence derives from a human donor in good health. Some clones in this sample may be carry-over from other donors' samples. Rearrangement joined TRBV27 to TRBJ2-1, with 8 junctional bases fitting TRBD2. Material: T cells isolated from PBMCs. The nucleotides are TGTGCCAGCACCCTGGGGACGGGGGGGGACAATGAGCAGTTCTTC. Its protein product is CASTLGTGGDNEQFF.